Following are 5 T cell receptor beta chains from one sample sequenced in a study of human T cells and chemical hapten exposure. Each CDR3 protein is one row after TCRdb ran MiXCR on the RACE reads. The sample includes around 380,000 distinct CDR3 sequences, 4.8% of them seen just once. Time point given: patch test 1, 2 weeks after DPC sensitization. As to treatment: therapeutic diphenylcyclopropenone sensitization with weekly scalp DPC. Sample: whole blood, taken in connection with sensitization to the hapten diphenylcyclopropenone (DPC). The source of these receptors is a woman between 50 and 59 years old with alopecia areata. Some clones in this sample may be carry-over from other donors' samples.

This clonotype was seen at least ten times. V usage is TRBV7-9 and J usage is TRBJ1-4; D ambiguous. CDR1 and CDR2 from the germline V gene are SEHNR and FQNEAQ (reference sequence). The V end was cut by 5 bases, the J end by 0 bases, with 16 bases between. The CDR3 contains 17 residues. CDR3 bases: TGTGCCAGCAGCCCACCGTTACAGCATTCAACTAATGAAAAACTGTTTTTT. Protein product: CASSPPLQHSTNEKLFF.

This clonotype was seen at least ten times. The chain joins TRBV7-2 to TRBJ2-5; no clear D. The CDR3 has 13 amino acids. Germline CDR1 and CDR2: SGHTA and FQGNSA. V dropped 5 bases and J dropped 4 bases, with 11 bases sitting between them. The DNA for the CDR3 is TGTGCCAGCAGCCTAGGACCCGGAGAGACCCAGTACTTC. This sequence encodes CASSLGPGETQYF.

This clonotype has only a few counts. The V and J genes are TRBV3-1 and TRBJ1-1; no clear D gene. This CDR3 has 17 amino acids. The germline gives CDR1 LGHDT, CDR2 YNNKEL (reference sequence). V was trimmed by 0 bases and J by 5 bases, leaving 19 bases between them. In nucleotides, the CDR3 is TGTGCCAGCAGCCAAGATCGCCTGGATTGGCAGGCGACTGAAGCTTTCTTT. This codes for CASSQDRLDWQATEAFF.

Ten or more counts support this clonotype. The rearrangement uses TRBV7-2 and TRBJ1-6; no clear D. Germline V lookup: CDR1 SGHTA, CDR2 FQGNSA. The length of the CDR3 is 15 residues. V shed 5 bases and J shed 0 bases, with 8 bases lying between them. The CDR3 coding sequence is TGTGCCAGCAGCCCACATAGCTCCTATAATTCACCCCTCCACTTT. This codes for CASSPHSSYNSPLHF.

Ten or more counts support this clonotype. The gene calls are TRBV7-9 and TRBJ2-2, with D unresolved. Germline CDR1 and CDR2: SEHNR and FQNEAQ (reference sequence). CDR3 length: 13 amino acids. Trimming left V 3 bases short and J 0 bases short, with 2 bases between. CDR3 coding DNA: TGTGCCAGCAGCTTCTCGAACACCGGGGAGCTGTTTTTT. This codes for CASSFSNTGELFF.